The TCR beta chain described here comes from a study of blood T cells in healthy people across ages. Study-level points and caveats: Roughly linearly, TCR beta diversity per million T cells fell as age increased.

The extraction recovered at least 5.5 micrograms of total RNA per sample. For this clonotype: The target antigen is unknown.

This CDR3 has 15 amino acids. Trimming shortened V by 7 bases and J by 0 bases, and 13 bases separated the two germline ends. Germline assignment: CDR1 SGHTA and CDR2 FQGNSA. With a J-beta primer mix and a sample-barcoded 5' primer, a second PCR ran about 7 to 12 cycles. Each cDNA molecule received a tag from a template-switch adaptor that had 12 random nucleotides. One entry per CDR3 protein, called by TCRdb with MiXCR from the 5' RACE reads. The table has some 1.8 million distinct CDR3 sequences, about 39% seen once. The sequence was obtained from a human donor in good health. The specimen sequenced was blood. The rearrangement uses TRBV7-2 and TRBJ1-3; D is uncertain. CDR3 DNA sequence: TGTGCCAGCAACACGCGACGGTCCTCTGGAAACACCATATATTTT. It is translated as CASNTRRSSGNTIYF. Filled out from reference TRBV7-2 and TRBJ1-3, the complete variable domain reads GAGVSQSPSNKVTEKGKDVELRCDPISGHTALYWYRQSLGQGLEFLIYFQGNSAPDKSGLPSDRFSAERTGGSVSTLTIQRTQQEDSAVYLCASNTRRSSGNTIYFGEGSWLTVV.